This T cell receptor (beta chain) was obtained from a study of T cell responses to AZD1222 COVID-19 vaccine. Study-level findings and limits: Within unmutated variant regions lay the reported targets of nearly half of spike-specific TCRs. Only 5 to 7 AZD1222 recipients were seropositive at baseline.

In the case of this clone: Its antigen is not known.

Method: immunoSEQ multiplex PCR; TCRdb's copy keeps in-frame clones and lacks some. Altogether approximately 150,000 clones are present, around nine tenths being singletons, with the ten largest covering around 0.99%. Second-dose recipients at about 4 or about 12 weeks were treated as one pooled group. The CDR3 contains 14 residues. The ends were cut back, 4 bases at V and 5 bases at J, with 16 bases in the middle. CDR1 SGDLS and CDR2 YYNGEE come from the germline V gene. This sample comprised peripheral blood, obtained 28 days after the second AZD1222 dose. The receptor's source is an adult who received the AZD1222 COVID-19 vaccine. The rearrangement joins TRBV9 to TRBJ2-7, with D unresolved. The CDR3 is CASSTGPDSDEQYF. The CDR3 DNA sequence: TGTGCCAGCAGCACCGGTCCCGATTCGGACGAGCAGTACTTC.